Below are 8 T cell receptor beta chains sequenced from a single sample in a study of blood T cell repertoires in COVID-19. Only in-frame clones appear in the TCRdb table, and some are missing; sequencing was by immunoSEQ multiplex PCR. Found here are 130,000 to 150,000 clones, 84% of them singletons; the top ten hold less than 6%. What was sequenced was PBMCs or T cells enriched from blood (not recorded which). These receptors were obtained from a woman in her 50s who had been exposed to COVID-19.

The J gene is TRBJ2-5, the V gene TRBV3-1 (or the pseudogene TRBV3-2), with 7 bases matching TRBD2. CDR1 LGHDT and CDR2 YNNKEL come from the germline V gene (reference sequence). The CDR3 contains 15 residues. The junction had 7 bases not matched to a gene; V was cut back by 4 bases and J by 2 bases. For the CDR3, the DNA is TGTGCCAGCAGCCGTTATACGGGGGGACAAGAGACCCAGTACTTC. Protein: CASSRYTGGQETQYF.

The V call is TRBV11-2, the J call TRBJ2-1; D unclear. The germline CDR1 and CDR2 sequences are SGHAT and FQNNGV. CDR3 length: 14 residues. V dropped 4 bases and J dropped 4 bases, with 11 bases sitting between them. The CDR3 reads CASSSMQSYNEQFF. Here the CDR3 DNA reads TGTGCCAGCAGCTCAATGCAGTCTTACAATGAGCAGTTCTTC.

The chain combines TRBV5-1 with TRBJ2-5, with 8 bases that match TRBD1. This CDR3 region has 13 residues. V lost 4 bases and J lost 5; bases outside the gene matches: 4. Germline values: CDR1 SGHRS, CDR2 YFSETQ. CDR3 loop: CASSPGQGETQYF. The CDR3, as DNA: TGCGCCAGCAGCCCTGGACAGGGTGAGACCCAGTACTTC.

This CDR3 is CASAGTGLPRGGELFF. In DNA, the CDR3 is TGTGCCAGCGCCGGGACAGGACTCCCCAGGGGGGGGGAGCTGTTTTTT. The genes are TRBV3-1 (or the pseudogene TRBV3-2) and TRBJ2-2, with TRBD1 matching over 8 bases. CDR3 length: 16 amino acids. The ends lost 8 bases at V and 8 bases at J; junction bases unmatched: 16. Germline CDR1 is LGHDT and CDR2 is YNNKEL (reference sequence).

V usage is TRBV19 and J usage is TRBJ2-2; 7 bases are a match to TRBD2. The V gene's germline CDR1 is LNHDA and CDR2 SQIVND (reference sequence). With V trimmed by 4 bases and J by 1 base, 0 bases remained unmatched. The CDR3 runs to 14 residues. The CDR3 nucleotides are TGTGCCAGTAGTACTAGCGGGAACACCGGGGAGCTGTTTTTT. Its protein is CASSTSGNTGELFF.

This sequence joins TRBV29-1 and TRBJ1-1; 12 bases are shared with TRBD1. The germline CDR1 and CDR2 sequences are SQVTM and ANQGSEA. The CDR3 is 13 residues long. V was pared by 3 bases and J by 6 bases, with 2 bases of the junction left unmatched. The CDR3 spells CSVEGQGASEAFF. Written as DNA, the CDR3 is TGCAGCGTTGAGGGACAGGGGGCATCTGAAGCTTTCTTT. The full variable domain, completed using reference TRBV29-1 and TRBJ1-1, is SAVISQKPSRDICQRGTSLTIQCQVDSQVTMMFWYRQQPGQSLTLIATANQGSEATYESGFVIDKFPISRPNLTFSTLTVSNMSPEDSSIYLCSVEGQGASEAFFGQGTRLTVV.

J is TRBJ1-1 and V is TRBV6-5; 7 nucleotides agree with TRBD1. The CDR3 runs to 14 residues. Germline-derived CDR1 and CDR2 are MNHEY and SVGAGI. V shed 8 bases, J shed 3 bases, and the junction held 9 bases outside the gene matches. CDR3: CASGVTGSDTEAFF. CDR3 coding DNA: TGTGCCAGCGGCGTGACAGGGTCGGACACTGAAGCTTTCTTT.

The chain joins TRBV29-1 to TRBJ2-5, with a tentative D call TRBD2 (5 bases). In germline, CDR1 is SQVTM, CDR2 ANQGSEA. CDR3 length: 12 amino acids. V was clipped by 8 bases and J by 1 base, with 11 bases between them. CDR3 nucleotide sequence: TGCAGCAACACCCGGGGCCAAGAGACCCAGTACTTC. Translating it yields CSNTRGQETQYF.